This TCR beta chain was captured by sequencing in a study of CD8+ T cells in alopecia areata. General study results and limits: Higher clonality and more expanded CD8+ clones appeared in lesional than normal scalp.

Trimming shortened V by 0 bases and J by 1 base, and 10 bases separated the two germline ends. Per germline, CDR1 MNHEY and CDR2 SVGAGI. The CDR3 has 15 residues. Sequencing used cDNA as its template, made by extracting RNA and reverse transcribing it. Sequencing used immunoSEQ multiplex PCR; TCRdb keeps in-frame clones, though not all of them. The top ten clones hold roughly a sixth of a sample with about 69,000 clones, under 75% of them seen once. PBMCs, the starting material, were the source of sorted CD4+ and CD8+ T cells. In its sample, this clone was seen a few times. Its target is unknown. This specimen consisted of CD8+ T cells sorted from blood, obtained at week 0. V usage is TRBV6-5 and J usage is TRBJ2-7; possibly TRBD2 for D (6 bases). The TCR sequence derives from a human donor with alopecia areata. This chain's CDR3 is CASSYSSEGSYEQYF. CDR3 DNA sequence: TGTGCCAGCAGTTACTCTTCGGAGGGATCCTACGAGCAGTACTTC.